The entry below gives a single TCR beta chain sequence along with its context. The antigen remains unidentified. Original handling: After removing out-of-frame reads, 2 million to 2.5 million distinct TCRbeta sequences remained. Generated by immunoSEQ multiplex PCR, the TCRdb table keeps only in-frame clones and is missing some. The V and J calls and the clone size are those of that table, but D and trimming were determined from the DNA. The sample holds about 53,000 clones; just under 80% are singletons and the top ten take 0.77%. This sample is part of a study of memory CD4+ T cells and cytomegalovirus serostatus. At the level of the study: This sample comes from healthy Belgian adults, 9 CMV seropositive, around 26 seronegative.

The sort gate was single viable CD3+CD4+CD8-CD45RO+ cells for memory CD4+ T cells. V lost 1 base and J lost 0, with 9 bases in between. The length of the CDR3 is 15 residues. CDR1 is PRHDT and CDR2 is FYEKMQ in the germline V gene (reference sequence). Study-wide findings and caveats: Of 150 to 200 reported CMV TCRbeta sequences, about 67 were found in memory CD4+ repertoires.

The chain links TRBV13 to TRBJ1-1; possible D gene TRBD1, 5 bases. This receptor was obtained from an adult in good health and CMV-seronegative. Source material: memory CD4+ T cells from blood. The CDR3 DNA follows: TGTGCCAGCAGCTTAGAGACAGCGCTGAACACTGAAGCTTTCTTT. Its translation is CASSLETALNTEAFF.